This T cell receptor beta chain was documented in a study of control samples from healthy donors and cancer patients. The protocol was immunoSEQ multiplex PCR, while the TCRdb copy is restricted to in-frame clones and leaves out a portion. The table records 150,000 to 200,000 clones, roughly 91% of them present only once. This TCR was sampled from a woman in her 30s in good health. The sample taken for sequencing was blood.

This CDR3 is CASSLQGRYGYTF. The CDR3 region has the DNA TGTGCCAGCAGTTTACAGGGACGCTATGGCTACACCTTC. V gene TRBV27 combines with J gene TRBJ1-2; D perhaps matches TRBD1 (5 bases). The CDR3 is 13 residues long. V was clipped by 2 bases and J by 4 bases, with 8 bases between them. Germline-derived CDR1 and CDR2 are MNHEY and SMNVEV (reference sequence).